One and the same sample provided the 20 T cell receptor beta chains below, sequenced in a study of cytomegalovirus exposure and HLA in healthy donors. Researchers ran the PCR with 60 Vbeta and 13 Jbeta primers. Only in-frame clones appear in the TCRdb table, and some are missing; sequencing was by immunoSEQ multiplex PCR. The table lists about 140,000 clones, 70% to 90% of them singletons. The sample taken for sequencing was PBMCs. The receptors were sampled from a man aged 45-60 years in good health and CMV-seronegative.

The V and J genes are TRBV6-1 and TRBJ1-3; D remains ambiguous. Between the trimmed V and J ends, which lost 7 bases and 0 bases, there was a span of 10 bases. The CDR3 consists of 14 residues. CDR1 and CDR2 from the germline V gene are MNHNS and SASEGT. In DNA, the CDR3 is TGTGCCAGCAATCGACGGAGCTCTGGAAACACCATATATTTT. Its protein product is CASNRRSSGNTIYF.

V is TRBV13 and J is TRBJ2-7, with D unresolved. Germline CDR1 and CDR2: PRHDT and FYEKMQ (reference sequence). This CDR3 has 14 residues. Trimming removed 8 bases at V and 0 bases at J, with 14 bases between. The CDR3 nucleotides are TGTGCCAGCCTCACGGCAGCTAGCTCCTACGAGCAGTACTTC. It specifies CASLTAASSYEQYF.

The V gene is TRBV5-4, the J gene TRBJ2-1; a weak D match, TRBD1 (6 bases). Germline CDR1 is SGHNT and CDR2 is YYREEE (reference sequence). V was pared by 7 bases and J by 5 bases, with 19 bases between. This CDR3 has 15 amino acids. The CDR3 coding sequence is TGTGCCAGCTTCAGCGACGGGACATTCAACAATGAGCAGTTCTTC. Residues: CASFSDGTFNNEQFF.

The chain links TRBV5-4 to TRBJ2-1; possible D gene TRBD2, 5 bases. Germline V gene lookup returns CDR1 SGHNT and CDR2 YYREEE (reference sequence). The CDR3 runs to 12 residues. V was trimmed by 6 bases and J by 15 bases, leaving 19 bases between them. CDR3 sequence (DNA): TGTGCCAGCAACTCCTTCGGGTCCGGGGTGTTCTTC. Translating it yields CASNSFGSGVFF.

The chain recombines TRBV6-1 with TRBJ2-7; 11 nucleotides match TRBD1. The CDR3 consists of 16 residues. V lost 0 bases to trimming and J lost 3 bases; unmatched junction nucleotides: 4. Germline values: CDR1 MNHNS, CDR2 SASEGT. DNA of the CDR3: TGTGCCAGCAGTGAAGCGGCCGGGACAGGGGGCTACGAGCAGTACTTC. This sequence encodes CASSEAAGTGGYEQYF.

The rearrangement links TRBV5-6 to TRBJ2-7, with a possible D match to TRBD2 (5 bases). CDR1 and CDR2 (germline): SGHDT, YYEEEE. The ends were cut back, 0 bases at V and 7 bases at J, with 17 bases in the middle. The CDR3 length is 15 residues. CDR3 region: CASSLDPTRAEEQYF. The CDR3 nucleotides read TGTGCCAGCAGCTTGGACCCAACTAGGGCGGAAGAGCAGTACTTC. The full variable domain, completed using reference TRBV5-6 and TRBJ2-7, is DAGVTQSPTHLIKTRGQQVTLRCSPKSGHDTVSWYQQALGQGPQFIFQYYEEEERQRGNFPDRFSGHQFPNYSSELNVNALLLGDSALYLCASSLDPTRAEEQYFGPGTRLTVT.

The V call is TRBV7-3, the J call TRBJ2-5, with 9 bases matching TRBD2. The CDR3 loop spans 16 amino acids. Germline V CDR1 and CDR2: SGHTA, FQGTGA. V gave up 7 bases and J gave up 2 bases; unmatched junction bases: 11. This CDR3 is CASTVGSGGSQETQYF. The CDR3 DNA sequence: TGTGCCAGCACCGTTGGGAGCGGGGGGTCACAAGAGACCCAGTACTTC.

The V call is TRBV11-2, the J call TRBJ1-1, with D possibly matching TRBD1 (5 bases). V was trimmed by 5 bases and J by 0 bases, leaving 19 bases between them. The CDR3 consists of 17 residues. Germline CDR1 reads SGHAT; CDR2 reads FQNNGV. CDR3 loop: CASSPQQGLLMNTEAFF. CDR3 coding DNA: TGTGCCAGCAGCCCTCAGCAGGGATTGTTGATGAACACTGAAGCTTTCTTT.

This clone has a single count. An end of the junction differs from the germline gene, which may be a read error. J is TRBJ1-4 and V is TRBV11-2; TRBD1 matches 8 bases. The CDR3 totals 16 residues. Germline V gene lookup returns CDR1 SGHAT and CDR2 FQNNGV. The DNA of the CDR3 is TGTGCCAGCAACTTAGACGGACAGGGAAAGAATGAAAAACTGTTTTTT. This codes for CASNLDGQGKNEKLFF.

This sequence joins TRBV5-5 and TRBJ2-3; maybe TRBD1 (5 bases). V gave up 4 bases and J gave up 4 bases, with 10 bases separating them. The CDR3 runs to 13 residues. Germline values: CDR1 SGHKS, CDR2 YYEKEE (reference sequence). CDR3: CASSQGFADTQYF. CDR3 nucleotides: TGTGCCAGCAGCCAGGGATTTGCAGATACGCAGTATTTT.

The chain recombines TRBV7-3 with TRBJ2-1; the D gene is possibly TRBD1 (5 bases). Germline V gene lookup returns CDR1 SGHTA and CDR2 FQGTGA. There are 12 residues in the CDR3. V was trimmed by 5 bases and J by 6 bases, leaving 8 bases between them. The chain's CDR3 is CASSLGVNEQFF. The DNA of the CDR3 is TGTGCCAGCAGCCTAGGGGTCAATGAGCAGTTCTTC.

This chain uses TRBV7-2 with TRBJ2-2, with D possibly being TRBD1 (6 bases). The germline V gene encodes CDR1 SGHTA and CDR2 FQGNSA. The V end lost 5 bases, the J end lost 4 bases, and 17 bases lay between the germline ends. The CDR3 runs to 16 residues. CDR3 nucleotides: TGTGCCAGCAGCCGCACCGGGACAAAGGCCACCGGGGAGCTGTTTTTT. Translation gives CASSRTGTKATGELFF.

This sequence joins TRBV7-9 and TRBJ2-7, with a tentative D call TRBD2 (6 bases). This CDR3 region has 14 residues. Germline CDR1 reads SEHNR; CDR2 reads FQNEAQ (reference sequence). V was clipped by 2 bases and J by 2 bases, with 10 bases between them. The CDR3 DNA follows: TGTGCCAGCAGCTTATCGACTAGGGCCTACGAGCAGTACTTC. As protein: CASSLSTRAYEQYF.

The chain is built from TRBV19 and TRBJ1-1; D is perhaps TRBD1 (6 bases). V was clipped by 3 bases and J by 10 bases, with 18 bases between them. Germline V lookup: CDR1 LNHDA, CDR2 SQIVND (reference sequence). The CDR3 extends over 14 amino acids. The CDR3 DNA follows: TGTGCCAGTAGTATGGCAGGGGAGGGTCAGGGAGCTTTCTTT. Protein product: CASSMAGEGQGAFF.

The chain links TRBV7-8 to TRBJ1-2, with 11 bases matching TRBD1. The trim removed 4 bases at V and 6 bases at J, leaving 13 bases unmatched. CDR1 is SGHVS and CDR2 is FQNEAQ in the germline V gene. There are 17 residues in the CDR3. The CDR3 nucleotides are TGTGCCAGCAGCTCCCGTCGGACAGGGGGCGATAAGAATGGCTACACCTTC. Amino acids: CASSSRRTGGDKNGYTF. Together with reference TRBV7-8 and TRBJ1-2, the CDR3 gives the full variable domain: GAGVSQSPRYKVAKRGQDVALRCDPISGHVSLFWYQQALGQGPEFLTYFQNEAQLDKSGLPSDRFFAERPEGSVSTLKIQRTQQEDSAVYLCASSSRRTGGDKNGYTFGSGTRLTVV.

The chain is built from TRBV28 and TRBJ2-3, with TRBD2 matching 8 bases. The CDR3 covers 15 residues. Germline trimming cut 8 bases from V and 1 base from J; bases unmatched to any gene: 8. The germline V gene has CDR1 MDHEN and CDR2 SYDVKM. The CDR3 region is CASPPGGAGTDTQYF. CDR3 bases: TGTGCCAGCCCCCCCGGGGGGGCGGGCACAGATACGCAGTATTTT.

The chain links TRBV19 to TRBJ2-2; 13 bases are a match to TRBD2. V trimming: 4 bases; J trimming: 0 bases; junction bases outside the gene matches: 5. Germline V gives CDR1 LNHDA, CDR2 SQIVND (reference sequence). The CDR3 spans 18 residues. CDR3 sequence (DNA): TGTGCCAGTAGTAATGGGACTAGCGGGGAACCGAACACCGGGGAGCTGTTTTTT. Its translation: CASSNGTSGEPNTGELFF. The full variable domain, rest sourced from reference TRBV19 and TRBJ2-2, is DGGITQSPKYLFRKEGQNVTLSCEQNLNHDAMYWYRQDPGQGLRLIYYSQIVNDFQKGDIAEGYSVSREKKESFPLTVTSAQKNPTAFYLCASSNGTSGEPNTGELFFGEGSRLTVL.

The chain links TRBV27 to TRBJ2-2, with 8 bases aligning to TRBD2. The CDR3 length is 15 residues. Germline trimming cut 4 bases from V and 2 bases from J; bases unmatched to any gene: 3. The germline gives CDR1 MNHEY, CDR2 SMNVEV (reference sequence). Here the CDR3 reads CASSWGTSNTGELFF. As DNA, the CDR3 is TGTGCCAGCAGTTGGGGGACTAGTAACACCGGGGAGCTGTTTTTT.

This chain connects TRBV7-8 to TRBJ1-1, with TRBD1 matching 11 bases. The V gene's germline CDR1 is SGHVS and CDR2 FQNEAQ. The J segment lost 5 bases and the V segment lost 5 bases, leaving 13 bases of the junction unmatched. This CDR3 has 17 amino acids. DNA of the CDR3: TGTGCCAGCAGCGCACGTTCGGACAGGGGGCGCCGGACTGAAGCTTTCTTT. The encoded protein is CASSARSDRGRRTEAFF.

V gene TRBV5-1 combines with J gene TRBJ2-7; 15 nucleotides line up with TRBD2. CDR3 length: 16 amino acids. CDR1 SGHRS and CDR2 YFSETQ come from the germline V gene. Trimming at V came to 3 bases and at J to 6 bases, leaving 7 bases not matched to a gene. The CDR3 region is CASSSPGLAGGSEQYF. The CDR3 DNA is TGCGCCAGCAGCTCACCGGGACTAGCGGGAGGTTCCGAGCAGTACTTC.